Here is one TCR beta chain with its context. This entry comes from a study of blood T cell repertoires in COVID-19. Study background: Collection of acute and convalescent COVID-19 samples took place in the United States, Italy and Spain.

In the original analysis: Reference gene primers were amplified, and this amplification served to estimate nucleated cell counts. Some clones are missing from TCRdb's copy, which holds only in-frame ones; the method was immunoSEQ multiplex PCR. That table furnishes V, J and clone size, whereas the DNA furnished D and trimming. Of 220,000 or so clones in the sample, roughly four fifths were seen once. Seattle cases were enrolled at active infection and followed longitudinally. With 4 bases clipped from V and 9 bases from J, the junction kept 5 bases outside the gene matches. CDR1 and CDR2 from the germline V gene are SGDLS and YYNGEE. The CDR3 spans 15 residues.

Sequencing input: peripheral blood. The sequence was obtained from a woman older than 75 with COVID-19, enrolled during active disease. This rearrangement joins TRBV9 to TRBJ2-1; 15 bases agree with TRBD2. The CDR3 loop reads CASSRTSGGELEQFF. The DNA of the CDR3 is TGTGCCAGCAGCAGGACTAGCGGGGGGGAGCTTGAGCAGTTCTTC.